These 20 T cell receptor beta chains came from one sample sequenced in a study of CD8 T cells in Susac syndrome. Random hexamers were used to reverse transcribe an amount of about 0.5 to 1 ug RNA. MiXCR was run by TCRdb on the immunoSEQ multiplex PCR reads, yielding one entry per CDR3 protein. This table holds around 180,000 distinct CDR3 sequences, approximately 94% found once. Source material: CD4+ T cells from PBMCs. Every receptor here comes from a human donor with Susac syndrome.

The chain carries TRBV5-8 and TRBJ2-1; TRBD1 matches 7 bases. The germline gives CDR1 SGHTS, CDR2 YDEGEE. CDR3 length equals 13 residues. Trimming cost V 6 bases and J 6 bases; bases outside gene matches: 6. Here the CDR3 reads CASILTGTNEQFF. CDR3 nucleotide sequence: TGTGCCAGCATCCTGACAGGGACCAATGAGCAGTTCTTC.

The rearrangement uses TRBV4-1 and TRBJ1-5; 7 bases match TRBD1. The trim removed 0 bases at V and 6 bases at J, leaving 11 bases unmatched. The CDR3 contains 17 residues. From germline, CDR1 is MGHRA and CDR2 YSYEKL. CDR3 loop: CASSQERLSGGTQPQHF. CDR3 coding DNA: TGCGCCAGCAGCCAAGAGAGACTTTCAGGGGGAACTCAGCCCCAGCATTTT.

The CDR3 coding sequence is TGTGCCATCCGGGCCCCTAATGAAAAACTGTTTTTT. It yields the protein CAIRAPNEKLFF. This sequence joins TRBV15 and TRBJ1-4; D gene ambiguous. CDR3 length equals 12 residues. CDR1 and CDR2 from the germline V gene are LNHNV and YYDKDF (reference sequence). The ends were cut back, 10 bases at V and 3 bases at J, with 9 bases in the middle. Full variable domain (outside the CDR3, taken from reference TRBV15 and TRBJ1-4): DAMVIQNPRYQVTQFGKPVTLSCSQTLNHNVMYWYQQKSSQAPKLLFHYYDKDFNNEADTPDNFQSRRPNTSFCFLDIRSPGLGDTAMYLCAIRAPNEKLFFGSGTQLSVL.

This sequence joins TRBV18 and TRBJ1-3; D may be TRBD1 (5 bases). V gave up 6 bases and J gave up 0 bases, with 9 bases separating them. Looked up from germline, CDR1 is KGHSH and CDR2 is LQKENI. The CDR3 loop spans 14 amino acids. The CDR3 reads CASSGDSSGNTIYF. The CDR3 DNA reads TGTGCCAGCTCCGGAGACAGCTCTGGAAACACCATATATTTT.

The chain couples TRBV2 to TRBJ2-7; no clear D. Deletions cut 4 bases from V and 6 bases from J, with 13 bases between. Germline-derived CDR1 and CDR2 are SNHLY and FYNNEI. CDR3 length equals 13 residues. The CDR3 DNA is TGTGCCAGCAGTGTGACGGGTAGATCCGAGCAGTACTTC. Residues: CASSVTGRSEQYF.

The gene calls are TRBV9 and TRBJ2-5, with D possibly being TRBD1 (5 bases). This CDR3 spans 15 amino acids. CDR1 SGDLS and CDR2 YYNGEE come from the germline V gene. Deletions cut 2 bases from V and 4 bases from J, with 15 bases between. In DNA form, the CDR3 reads TGTGCCAGCAGCGTGTCAGGGCAAGATAGAGAGACCCAGTACTTC. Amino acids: CASSVSGQDRETQYF. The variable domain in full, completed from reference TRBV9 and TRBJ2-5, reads DSGVTQTPKHLITATGQRVTLRCSPRSGDLSVYWYQQSLDQGLQFLIQYYNGEERAKGNILERFSAQQFPDLHSELNLSSLELGDSALYFCASSVSGQDRETQYFGPGTRLLVL.

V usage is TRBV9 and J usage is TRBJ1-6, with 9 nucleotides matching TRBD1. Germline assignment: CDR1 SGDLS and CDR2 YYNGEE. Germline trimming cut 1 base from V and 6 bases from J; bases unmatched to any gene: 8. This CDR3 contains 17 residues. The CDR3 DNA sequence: TGTGCCAGCAGCGTATCCGACAGGGGGAAAGGTAATTCACCCCTCCACTTT. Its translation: CASSVSDRGKGNSPLHF.

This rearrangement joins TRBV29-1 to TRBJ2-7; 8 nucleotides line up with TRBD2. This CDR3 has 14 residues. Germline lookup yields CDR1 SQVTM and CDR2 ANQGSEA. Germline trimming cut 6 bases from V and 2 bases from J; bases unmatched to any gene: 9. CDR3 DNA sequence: TGCAGCGTAGCGGACAGCGGGGGTCCCTACGAGCAGTACTTC. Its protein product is CSVADSGGPYEQYF.

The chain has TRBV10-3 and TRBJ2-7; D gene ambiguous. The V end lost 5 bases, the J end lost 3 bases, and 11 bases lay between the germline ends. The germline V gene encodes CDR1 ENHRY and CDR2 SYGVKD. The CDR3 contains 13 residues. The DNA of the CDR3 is TGTGCCATCAGTAAGGACCTGGGCTACGAGCAGTACTTC. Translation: CAISKDLGYEQYF.

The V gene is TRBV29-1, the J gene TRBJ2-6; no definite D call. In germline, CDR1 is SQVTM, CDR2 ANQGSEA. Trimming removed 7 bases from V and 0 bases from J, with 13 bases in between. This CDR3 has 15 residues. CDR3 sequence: CSGTVSSSGANVLTF. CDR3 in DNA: TGCAGCGGCACGGTGAGCTCCTCTGGGGCCAACGTCCTGACTTTC.

The CDR3 nucleotides are TGTGCCAGCACCTCGCTTAGGGGGCGCGTAGCTTTCTTT. Its protein is CASTSLRGRVAFF. This chain joins TRBV6-5 and TRBJ1-1, with 7 bases fitting TRBD1. From germline, CDR1 is MNHEY and CDR2 SVGAGI. Trimming removed 7 bases from V and 10 bases from J; junction bases left unmatched: 12. This CDR3 region has 13 residues.

CDR3 nucleotides: TGCGCCAGCAGCTTGAGGACTAGCGGGGGGGCCGGTGGCAATGAGCAGTTCTTC. It yields the protein CASSLRTSGGAGGNEQFF. The J gene is TRBJ2-1, the V gene TRBV5-1, with TRBD2 identical over 15 bases. J gave up 6 bases and V 1 base, and 8 bases lay outside the gene matches. CDR3 size: 18 residues. In germline, CDR1 is SGHRS, CDR2 YFSETQ.

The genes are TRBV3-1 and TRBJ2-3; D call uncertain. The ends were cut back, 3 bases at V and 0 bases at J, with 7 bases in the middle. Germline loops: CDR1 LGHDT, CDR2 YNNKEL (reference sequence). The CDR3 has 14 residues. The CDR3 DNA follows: TGTGCCAGCAGCCAGACTCGAAGCACAGATACGCAGTATTTT. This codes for CASSQTRSTDTQYF.

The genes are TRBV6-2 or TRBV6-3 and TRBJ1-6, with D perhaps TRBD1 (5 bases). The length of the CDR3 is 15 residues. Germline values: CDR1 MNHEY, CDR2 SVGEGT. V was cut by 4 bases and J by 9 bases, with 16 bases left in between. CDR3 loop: CASSLTAMLSSPLHF. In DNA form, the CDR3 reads TGTGCCAGCAGTTTGACAGCTATGCTCAGTTCACCCCTCCACTTT.

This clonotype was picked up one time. The CDR3 region has the DNA TGCAGTGCTAGAGATGGAAGACAGTATGGCTACACCTTC. Amino acid sequence: CSARDGRQYGYTF. This chain links TRBV20-1 with TRBJ1-2, with D possibly being TRBD1 (5 bases). V lost 0 bases, J lost 5 bases, and 10 bases lay in between. Germline assignment: CDR1 DFQATT and CDR2 SNEGSKA (reference sequence). The CDR3 is 13 amino acids.

The CDR3 sequence is CASSQVGLFYEQYF. The DNA for the CDR3 is TGTGCCAGCAGCCAAGTCGGTCTCTTCTACGAGCAGTACTTC. The V call is TRBV3-1, the J call TRBJ2-7; unclear D gene. There are 14 residues in the CDR3. The germline V gene encodes CDR1 LGHDT and CDR2 YNNKEL (reference sequence). The V gene lost 1 base and the J gene lost 3 bases, with 10 bases spanning the gap.

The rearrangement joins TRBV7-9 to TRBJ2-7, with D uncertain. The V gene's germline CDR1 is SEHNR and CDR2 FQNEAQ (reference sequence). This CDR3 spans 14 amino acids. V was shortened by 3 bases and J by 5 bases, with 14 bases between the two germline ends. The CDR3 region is CASSFELIAHEQYF. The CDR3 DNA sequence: TGTGCCAGCAGCTTTGAACTTATAGCACACGAGCAGTACTTC.

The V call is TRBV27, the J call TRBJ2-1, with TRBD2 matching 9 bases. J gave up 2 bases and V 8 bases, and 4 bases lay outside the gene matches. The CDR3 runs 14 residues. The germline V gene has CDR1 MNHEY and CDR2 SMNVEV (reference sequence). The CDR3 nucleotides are TGTGCCAGCGGGCGACTAGCGGCCTACAATGAGCAGTTCTTC. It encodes CASGRLAAYNEQFF.

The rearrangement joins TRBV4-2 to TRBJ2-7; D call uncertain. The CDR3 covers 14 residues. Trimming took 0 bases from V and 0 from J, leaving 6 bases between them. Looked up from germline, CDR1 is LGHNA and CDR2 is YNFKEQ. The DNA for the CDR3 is TGTGCCAGCAGCCAAGAGGGGTACTCCTACGAGCAGTACTTC. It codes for CASSQEGYSYEQYF.

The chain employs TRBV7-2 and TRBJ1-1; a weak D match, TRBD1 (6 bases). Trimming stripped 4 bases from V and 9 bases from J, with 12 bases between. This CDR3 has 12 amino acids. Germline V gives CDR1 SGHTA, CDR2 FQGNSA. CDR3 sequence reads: CASSSDSPKAFF. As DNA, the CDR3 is TGTGCCAGCAGCTCGGACAGTCCGAAAGCTTTCTTT.